This TCR beta chain was recovered during a study of blood T cell repertoires in COVID-19. Participant reports of clinical history set cohort assignment. Cohort 3 recovery required two negative PCRs, clearance, or symptom resolution. The V and J ends lost 3 bases and 1 base, in that order; junction bases with no gene match: 6. Germline V gene sequence: CDR1 LNHDA, CDR2 SQIVND (reference sequence). This CDR3 has 16 amino acids. As handled by the study authors: Amplification from reference gene primers served as the basis for estimated nucleated cell counts. Assay used: immunoSEQ multiplex PCR; TCRdb lists only in-frame clones, some missing. For V, J and clone size, that table is used; D and trimming come from the DNA. The repertoire consists of over 150,000 clones, with about 88% occurring once and the leading ten covering more than 5.5%.

The sequenced sample consisted of PBMCs or T cells enriched from blood (not recorded which). The genes are TRBV19 and TRBJ1-2; 9 bases match TRBD1. The origin of this receptor is a man aged 50-59 years who had recovered from COVID-19. Written as DNA, the CDR3 is TGTGCCAGTAGTATCCCCGGGACAGGGCATAACTATGGCTACACCTTC. Residues: CASSIPGTGHNYGYTF.